The rows below give T cell receptor beta chains drawn from one sample of a study of cytomegalovirus exposure and HLA in healthy donors. The protocol was immunoSEQ multiplex PCR, while the TCRdb copy is restricted to in-frame clones and leaves out a portion. Of 250,000 to 350,000 clones listed, about four fifths are singletons. Material: PBMCs. Receptors originate from a girl aged 2-9 years in good health and CMV-seronegative. The CDR3 runs from the conserved cysteine through the conserved F or W.

CDR3 protein,V gene
CASSQGRLNTEAFF,TRBV23-1
CASSLGPTGNMEQYF,TRBV7-7
CASSPPLFSREGVYNEQFF,TRBV18
CASSVSSGYGYTF,TRBV9
CAWSEAGYGYTF,TRBV30
CASLSGGVNTGELFF,TRBV28
CASFSRDREGPGELFF,TRBV27
CASSQDWREGRGETQYF,TRBV4-1
CASRGQTDGNQPQHF,TRBV28
CASSPPASGTDTQYF,TRBV18
CASSSGTLAGEQYF,TRBV19
CASGRRSGTSYNEQFF,TRBV19
CACRGTEAFF,TRBV30
CASSLTANYGYTF,TRBV6-1
CAISPFGGRGEQFF,TRBV10-3
CASSYLNTGELFF,TRBV6-6
CASSGGDRGDYGYTF,TRBV9
CASSLRTGDFNYGYTF,TRBV5-6
CASSLAPGANVLTF,TRBV27
CASSFSGPQAYEQYF,TRBV27
CASSPMDRATSTDTQYF,TRBV18
CASSSLAGGPNEQFF,TRBV5-4
CAWSGDSYEQYF,TRBV30
CASRLAGGSEQYF,TRBV28
CSVEVSGQGDQPQHF,TRBV29-1
CASSPETGAGTDTQYF,TRBV5-6
CASSVDRGRLVDTEAFF,TRBV6-1
CASSVRRGDPASYEQYF,TRBV2
CASSLFSGYSNQPQHF,TRBV28
CASSKSGYNQPQHF,TRBV5-5
CASSWSQQGPYGYTF,TRBV5-4
CASRKGLEETQYF,TRBV2
CASSQYSYEQYF,TRBV28
CASSLTSGRGGTDTQYF,TRBV5-4
CASSGGTGPLSYNSPLHF,TRBV11-2
CASSPPGGERDEQFF,TRBV28
CSVGDRGWETQYF,TRBV29-1
CASSFRVKDSGELFF,TRBV28
CASTPGRVTEAFF,TRBV25-1
CASSIGRYASNQPQHF,TRBV19
CSVEGSEQNNEQFF,TRBV29-1